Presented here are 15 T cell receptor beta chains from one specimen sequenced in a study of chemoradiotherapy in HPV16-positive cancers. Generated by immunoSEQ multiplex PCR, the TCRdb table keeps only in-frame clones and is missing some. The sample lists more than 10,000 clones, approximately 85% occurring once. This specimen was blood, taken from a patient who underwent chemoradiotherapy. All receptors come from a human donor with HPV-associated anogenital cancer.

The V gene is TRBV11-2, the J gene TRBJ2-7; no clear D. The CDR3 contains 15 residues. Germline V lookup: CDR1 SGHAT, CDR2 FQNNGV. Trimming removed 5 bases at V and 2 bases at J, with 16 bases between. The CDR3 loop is CASSLESTVAYEQYF. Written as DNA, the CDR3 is TGTGCCAGCAGCCTGGAATCCACAGTTGCCTACGAGCAGTACTTC.

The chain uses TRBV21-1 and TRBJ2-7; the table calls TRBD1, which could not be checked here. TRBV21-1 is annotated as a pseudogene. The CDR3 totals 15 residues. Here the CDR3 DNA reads TGTGCCAGCAGCACACGACGACAGGGTTTGGACGAGCAGTACGTC. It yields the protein CASSTRRQGLDEQYV.

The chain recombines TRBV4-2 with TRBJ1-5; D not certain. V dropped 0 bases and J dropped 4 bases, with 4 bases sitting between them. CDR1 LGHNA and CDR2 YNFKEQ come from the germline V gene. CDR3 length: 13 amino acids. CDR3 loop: CASSQESNQPQHF. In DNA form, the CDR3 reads TGTGCCAGCAGCCAAGAGTCGAATCAGCCCCAGCATTTT.

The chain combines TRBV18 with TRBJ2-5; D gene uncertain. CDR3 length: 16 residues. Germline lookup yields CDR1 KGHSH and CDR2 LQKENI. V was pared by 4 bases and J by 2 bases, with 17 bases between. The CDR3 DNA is TGTGCCAGCTCACGGTTCTATTGGTGGAATCAAGAGACCCAGTACTTC. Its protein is CASSRFYWWNQETQYF.

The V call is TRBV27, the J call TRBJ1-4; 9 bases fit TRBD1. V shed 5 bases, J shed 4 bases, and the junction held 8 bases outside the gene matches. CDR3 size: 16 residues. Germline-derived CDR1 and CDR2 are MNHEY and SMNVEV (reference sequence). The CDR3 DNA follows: TGTGCCAGCAGTCGAACAGGGGGCTCGAATAATGAAAAACTGTTTTTT. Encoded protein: CASSRTGGSNNEKLFF.

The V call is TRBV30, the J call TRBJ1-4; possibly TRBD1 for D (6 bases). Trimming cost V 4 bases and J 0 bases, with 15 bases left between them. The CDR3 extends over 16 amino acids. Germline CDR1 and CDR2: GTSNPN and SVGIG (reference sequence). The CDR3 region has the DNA TGTGCCTGGACGAACAGGGCCGTTACAACTAATGAAAAACTGTTTTTT. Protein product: CAWTNRAVTTNEKLFF.

CDR3 DNA: TGTGCCAGCAGCTTAGGGCATGGTCAGAGTACAGATACGCAGTATTTT. Translation gives CASSLGHGQSTDTQYF. The genes are TRBV7-6 and TRBJ2-3; D unresolved. This CDR3 comprises 16 residues. The ends were cut back, 1 base at V and 3 bases at J, with 14 bases in the middle. Looked up from germline, CDR1 is SGHVS and CDR2 is FNYEAQ.

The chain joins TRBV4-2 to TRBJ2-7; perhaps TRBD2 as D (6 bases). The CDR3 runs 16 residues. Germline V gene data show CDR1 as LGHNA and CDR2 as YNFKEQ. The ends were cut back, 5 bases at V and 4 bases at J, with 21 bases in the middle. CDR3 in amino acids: CASSYRIPGLTYEQYV. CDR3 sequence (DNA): TGTGCCAGCAGCTACCGTATACCGGGACTTACATACGAGCAGTACGTC.

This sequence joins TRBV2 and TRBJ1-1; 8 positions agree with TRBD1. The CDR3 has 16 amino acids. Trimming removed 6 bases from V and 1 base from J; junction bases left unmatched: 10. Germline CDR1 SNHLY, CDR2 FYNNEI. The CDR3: CASRENRGYGNTEAFF. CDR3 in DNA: TGTGCCAGCAGGGAAAACAGGGGGTACGGGAACACTGAAGCTTTCTTT.

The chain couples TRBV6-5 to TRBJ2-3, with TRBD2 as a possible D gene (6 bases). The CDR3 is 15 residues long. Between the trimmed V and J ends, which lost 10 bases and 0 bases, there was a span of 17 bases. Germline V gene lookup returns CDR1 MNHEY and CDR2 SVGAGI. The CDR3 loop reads CATSLAPTSTDTQYF. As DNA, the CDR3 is TGTGCCACCTCCCTAGCGCCCACTAGCACAGATACGCAGTATTTT.

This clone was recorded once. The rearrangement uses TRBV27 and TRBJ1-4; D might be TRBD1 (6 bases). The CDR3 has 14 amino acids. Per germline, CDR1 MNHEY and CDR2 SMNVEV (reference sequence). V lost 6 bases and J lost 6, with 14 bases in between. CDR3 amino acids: CASRAFAGDEKLFF. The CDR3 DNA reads TGTGCCAGCAGGGCTTTTGCAGGGGATGAAAAACTGTTTTTT. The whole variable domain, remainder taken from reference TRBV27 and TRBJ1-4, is EAQVTQNPRYLITVTGKKLTVTCSQNMNHEYMSWYRQDPGLGLRQIYYSMNVEVTDKGDVPEGYKVSRKEKRNFPLILESPSPNQTSLYFCASRAFAGDEKLFFGSGTQLSVL.

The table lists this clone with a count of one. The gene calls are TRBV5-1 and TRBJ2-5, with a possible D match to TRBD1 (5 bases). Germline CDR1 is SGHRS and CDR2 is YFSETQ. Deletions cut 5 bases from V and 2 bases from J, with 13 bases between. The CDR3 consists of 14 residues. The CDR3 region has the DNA TGCGCCAGCAGTTGGTCAGGGCTACAAGAGACCCAGTACTTC. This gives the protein CASSWSGLQETQYF.

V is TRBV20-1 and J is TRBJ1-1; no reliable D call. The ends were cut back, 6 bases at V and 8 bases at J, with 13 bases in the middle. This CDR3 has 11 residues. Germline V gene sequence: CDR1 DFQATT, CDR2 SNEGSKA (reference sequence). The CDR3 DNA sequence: TGCAGTGCCAGACCCGGGATGGAAGCTTTCTTT. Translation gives CSARPGMEAFF.

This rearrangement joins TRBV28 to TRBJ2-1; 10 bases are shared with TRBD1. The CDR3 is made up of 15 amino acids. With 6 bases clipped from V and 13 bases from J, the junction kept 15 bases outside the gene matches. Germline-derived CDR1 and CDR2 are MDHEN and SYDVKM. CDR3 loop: CASRHDQTGTGEQFF. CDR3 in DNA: TGTGCCAGCAGGCACGATCAAACCGGGACAGGGGAACAGTTCTTC.

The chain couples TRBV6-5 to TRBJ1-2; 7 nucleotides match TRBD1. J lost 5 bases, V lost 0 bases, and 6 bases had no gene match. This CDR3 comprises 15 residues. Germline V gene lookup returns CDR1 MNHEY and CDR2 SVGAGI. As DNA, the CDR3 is TGTGCCAGCAGTTACTCATACAGGGGCTTTTATGGCTACACCTTC. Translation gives CASSYSYRGFYGYTF.